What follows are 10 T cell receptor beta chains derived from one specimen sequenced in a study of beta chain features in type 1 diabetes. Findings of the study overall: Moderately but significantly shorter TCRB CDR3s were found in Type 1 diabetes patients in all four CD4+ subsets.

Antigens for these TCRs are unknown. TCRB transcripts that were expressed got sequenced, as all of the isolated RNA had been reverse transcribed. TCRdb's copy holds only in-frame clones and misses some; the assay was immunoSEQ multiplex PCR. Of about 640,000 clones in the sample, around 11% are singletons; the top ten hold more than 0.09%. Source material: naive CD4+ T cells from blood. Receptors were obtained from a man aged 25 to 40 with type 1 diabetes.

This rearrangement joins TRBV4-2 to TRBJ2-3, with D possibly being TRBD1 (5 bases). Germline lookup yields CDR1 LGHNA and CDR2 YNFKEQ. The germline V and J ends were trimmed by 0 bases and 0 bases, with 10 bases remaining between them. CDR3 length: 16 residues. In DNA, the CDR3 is TGTGCCAGCAGCCAAGAAGGCCCAGGGAGCACAGATACGCAGTATTTT. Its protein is CASSQEGPGSTDTQYF.

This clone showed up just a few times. The CDR3 DNA reads as TGCAGCGTCCGACAGGGCGATTTATCTGGGGCCAACGTCCTGACTTTC. Translated: CSVRQGDLSGANVLTF. The chain links TRBV29-1 to TRBJ2-6, with TRBD1 matching 7 bases. The CDR3 contains 16 residues. The junction had 9 bases not matched to a gene; V was cut back by 6 bases and J by 1 base. Germline-derived CDR1 and CDR2 are SQVTM and ANQGSEA.

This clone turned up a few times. This CDR3 reads CASSSGTGNNSPLHF. The CDR3 DNA reads as TGTGCCAGCAGTTCCGGGACAGGGAATAATTCACCCCTCCACTTT. The J gene is TRBJ1-6, the V gene TRBV7-2; TRBD1 matches 9 bases. Germline trimming cut 6 bases from V and 5 bases from J; bases unmatched to any gene: 5. Per the germline V gene, CDR1 is SGHTA and CDR2 is FQGNSA. The length of the CDR3 is 15 residues.

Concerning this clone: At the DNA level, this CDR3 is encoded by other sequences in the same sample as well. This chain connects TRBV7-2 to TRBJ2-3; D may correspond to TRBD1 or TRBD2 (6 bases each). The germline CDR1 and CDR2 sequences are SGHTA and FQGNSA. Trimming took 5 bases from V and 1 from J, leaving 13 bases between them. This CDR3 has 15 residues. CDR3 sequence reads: CASSPRGVRTDTQYF. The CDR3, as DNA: TGTGCCAGCAGCCCGAGGGGGGTTCGCACAGATACGCAGTATTTT.

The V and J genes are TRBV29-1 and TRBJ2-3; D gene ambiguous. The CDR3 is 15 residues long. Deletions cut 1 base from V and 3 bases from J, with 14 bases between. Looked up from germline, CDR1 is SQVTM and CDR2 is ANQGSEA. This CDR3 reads CSVEALQARTDTQYF. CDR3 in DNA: TGCAGCGTTGAAGCCCTCCAGGCTAGGACAGATACGCAGTATTTT.

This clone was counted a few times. Here the CDR3 reads CASSLGTKGEKLFF. In DNA, the CDR3 is TGCGCCAGCAGCTTAGGGACAAAGGGTGAAAAACTGTTTTTT. The chain links TRBV5-1 to TRBJ1-4; tentatively, D is TRBD1 (6 bases). CDR3 length: 14 residues. Germline V CDR1 and CDR2: SGHRS, YFSETQ. V was cut by 2 bases and J by 7 bases, with 12 bases left in between.

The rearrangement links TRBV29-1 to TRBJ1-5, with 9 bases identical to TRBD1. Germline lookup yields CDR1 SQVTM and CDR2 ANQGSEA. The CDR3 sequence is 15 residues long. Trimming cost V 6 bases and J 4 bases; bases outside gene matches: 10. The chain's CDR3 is CSVATGQGWNQPQHF. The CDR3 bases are TGCAGCGTCGCAACGGGACAGGGCTGGAATCAGCCCCAGCATTTT.

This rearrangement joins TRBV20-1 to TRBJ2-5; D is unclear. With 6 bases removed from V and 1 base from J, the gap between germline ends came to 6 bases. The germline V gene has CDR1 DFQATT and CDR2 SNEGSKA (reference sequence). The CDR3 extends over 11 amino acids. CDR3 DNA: TGCAGTGCCACCGCCCAAGAGACCCAGTACTTC. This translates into CSATAQETQYF.

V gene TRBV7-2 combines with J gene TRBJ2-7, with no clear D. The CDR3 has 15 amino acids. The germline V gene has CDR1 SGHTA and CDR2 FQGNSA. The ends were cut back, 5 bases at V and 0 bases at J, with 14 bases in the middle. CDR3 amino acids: CASSPVGGSSYEQYF. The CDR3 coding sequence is TGTGCCAGCAGCCCCGTGGGCGGATCCTCCTACGAGCAGTACTTC.

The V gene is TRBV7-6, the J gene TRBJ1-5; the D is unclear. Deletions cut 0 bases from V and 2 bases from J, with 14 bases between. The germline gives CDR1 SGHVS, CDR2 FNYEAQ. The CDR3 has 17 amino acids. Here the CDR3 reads CASSLALGYSGNQPQHF. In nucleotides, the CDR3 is TGTGCCAGCAGCTTAGCGCTTGGGTATTCGGGCAATCAGCCCCAGCATTTT.